The 3 T cell receptor beta chains below all came from one sample that was sequenced in a study of patients and donors after allogeneic stem cell transplantation. TCRdb reprocessed the RT-PCR reads with MiXCR, giving one entry per CDR3 protein. The sample contains about 110,000 distinct CDR3 sequences, around 38% of which appear only once. Source material: blood, either unsorted or a sorted T cell fraction (not recorded which). These receptors originate from a human donor who was either an allogeneic HSCT recipient or a stem cell or donor lymphocyte infusion donor (not recorded which). It is not recorded whose cells these are; they may come from a transplant donor.

The rearrangement uses TRBV28 and TRBJ2-5, with a tentative D call TRBD1 (6 bases). V was pared by 4 bases and J by 7 bases, with 16 bases between. Germline CDR1 MDHEN, CDR2 SYDVKM. The CDR3 loop spans 14 amino acids. CDR3 protein: CASSSSQGWVTQYF. CDR3 nucleotide sequence: TGTGCCAGCAGTTCTTCACAGGGATGGGTGACCCAGTACTTC. Based on the CDR3 plus reference TRBV28 and TRBJ2-5, the full variable domain is DVKVTQSSRYLVKRTGEKVFLECVQDMDHENMFWYRQDPGLGLRLIYFSYDVKMKEKGDIPEGYSVSREKKERFSLILESASTNQTSMYLCASSSSQGWVTQYFGPGTRLLVL.

The genes are TRBV7-2 and TRBJ2-4; a weak D match, TRBD1 (5 bases). In germline, CDR1 is SGHTA, CDR2 FQGNSA. V lost 1 base and J 5 bases, leaving 6 bases between the germline ends. The CDR3 is 13 residues long. This CDR3 reads CASSLEQENIQYF. The DNA for the CDR3 is TGTGCCAGCAGCTTAGAACAGGAAAACATTCAGTACTTC.

This clonotype was detected a few times. J is TRBJ1-5 and V is TRBV20-1, with 7 bases matching TRBD1. CDR3 length: 17 amino acids. Looked up from germline, CDR1 is DFQATT and CDR2 is SNEGSKA (reference sequence). Losses at the gene ends were 0 bases for V and 4 bases for J; bases not matched to a gene: 12. The DNA of the CDR3 is TGCAGTGCTAGAGACCCTACCGGGACAGCTCTTAATCAGCCCCAGCATTTT. Translated, it gives CSARDPTGTALNQPQHF.